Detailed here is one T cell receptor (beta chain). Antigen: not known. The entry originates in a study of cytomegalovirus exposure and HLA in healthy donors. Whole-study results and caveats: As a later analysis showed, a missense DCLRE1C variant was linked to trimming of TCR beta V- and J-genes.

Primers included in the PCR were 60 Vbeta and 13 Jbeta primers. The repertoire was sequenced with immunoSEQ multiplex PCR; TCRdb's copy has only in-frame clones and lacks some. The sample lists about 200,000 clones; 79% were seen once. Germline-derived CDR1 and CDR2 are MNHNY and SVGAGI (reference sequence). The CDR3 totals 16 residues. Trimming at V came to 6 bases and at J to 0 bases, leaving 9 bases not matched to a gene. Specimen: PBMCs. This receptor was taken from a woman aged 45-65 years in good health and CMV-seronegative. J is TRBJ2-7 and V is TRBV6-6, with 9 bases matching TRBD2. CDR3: CASRVGSGGTSYEQYF. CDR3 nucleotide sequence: TGTGCCAGCAGGGTTGGGAGCGGGGGGACCTCCTACGAGCAGTACTTC.